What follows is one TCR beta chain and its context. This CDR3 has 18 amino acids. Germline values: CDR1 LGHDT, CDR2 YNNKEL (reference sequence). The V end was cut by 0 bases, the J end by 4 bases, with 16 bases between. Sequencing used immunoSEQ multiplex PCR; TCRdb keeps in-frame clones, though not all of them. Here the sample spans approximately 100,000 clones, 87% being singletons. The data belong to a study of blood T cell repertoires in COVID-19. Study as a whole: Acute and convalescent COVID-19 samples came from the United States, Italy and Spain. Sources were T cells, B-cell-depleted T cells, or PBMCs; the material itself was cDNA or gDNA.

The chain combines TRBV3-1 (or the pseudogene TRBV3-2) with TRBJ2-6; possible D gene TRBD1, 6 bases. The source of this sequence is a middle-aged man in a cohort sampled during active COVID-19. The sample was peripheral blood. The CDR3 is CASSQDAGDFPGANVLTF. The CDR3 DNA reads TGTGCCAGCAGCCAAGATGCAGGGGATTTTCCCGGGGCCAACGTCCTGACTTTC.